These 25 T cell receptor beta chains came from one sample sequenced in a study of T cells in Graves' hyperthyroidism and ophthalmopathy. Amplification yielded TCR beta CDR3 regions, with RNA transcripts as the source. The TCR CDR3 was amplified in a first-round RT-PCR using the HTBI primer set. One entry per CDR3 protein, called by TCRdb with MiXCR from the multiplex PCR reads. Of 300,000 to 400,000 distinct CDR3 sequences detected, 18% appear once; the ten largest clones hold approximately 49%. Sequencing used blood. These receptors were taken from a woman aged 45-65 years with Graves' hyperthyroidism.

This clonotype has a handful of counts. This may be a read error: a much more frequent sequence differs by one nucleotide. The J gene is TRBJ2-7, the V gene TRBV2; D not certain. The germline V gene has CDR1 SNHLY and CDR2 FYNNEI. This CDR3 is 14 amino acids long. V gave up 11 bases and J gave up 3 bases, with 20 bases separating them. The CDR3 region has the DNA TGTGCCGGCAAAAGGTTCGGAACGGGCTACGAGCAGTACTTC. This codes for CAGKRFGTGYEQYF.

This chain's CDR3 is CASSFGGHNTEAFF. The CDR3 region has the DNA TGTGCCAGCAGCTTCGGGGGACACAACACTGAAGCTTTCTTT. The chain links TRBV5-4 to TRBJ1-1; D possibly corresponds to TRBD1 (6 bases). Germline V gene lookup returns CDR1 SGHNT and CDR2 YYREEE (reference sequence). The CDR3 sequence is 14 residues long. The V end lost 2 bases, the J end lost 2 bases, and 10 bases lay between the germline ends.

This chain joins TRBV24-1 and TRBJ2-1; 9 nucleotides align to TRBD1. The V segment lost 7 bases and the J segment 6 bases; nucleotides outside the gene matches: 12. Germline CDR1 KGHDR, CDR2 SFDVKD. This CDR3 is built from 16 residues. The chain's CDR3 is CATRFRTGDQFNEQFF. DNA of the CDR3: TGTGCCACCAGATTTAGGACAGGGGATCAATTCAATGAGCAGTTCTTC.

This clonotype was observed many times. This rearrangement joins TRBV20-1 to TRBJ2-1, with a weak D call TRBD2 (6 bases). The CDR3 has 13 residues. V lost 3 bases and J 6 bases, leaving 12 bases between the germline ends. CDR1 is DFQATT and CDR2 is SNEGSKA in the germline V gene (reference sequence). CDR3 sequence reads: CSASPWGGNEQFF. The CDR3 nucleotides read TGCAGTGCTAGCCCCTGGGGAGGCAATGAGCAGTTCTTC.

This clonotype was observed at least ten times. This rearrangement joins TRBV11-2 to TRBJ1-6; D is unclear. This CDR3 has 13 residues. Between the trimmed V and J ends, which lost 0 bases and 7 bases, there was a span of 4 bases. The germline CDR1 and CDR2 sequences are SGHAT and FQNNGV. The CDR3 nucleotides are TGTGCCAGCAGCTTAGAGTTGAATTCACCCCTCCACTTT. Amino acid sequence: CASSLELNSPLHF.

The chain recombines TRBV19 with TRBJ1-2; 7 bases match TRBD1. There are 11 residues in the CDR3. V lost 6 bases to trimming and J lost 10 bases; unmatched junction nucleotides: 5. Germline assignment: CDR1 LNHDA and CDR2 SQIVND (reference sequence). CDR3 amino acids: CASREGQLYTF. The CDR3 nucleotides are TGTGCCAGTAGAGAGGGACAGCTCTACACCTTC. Combining the CDR3 with reference TRBV19 and TRBJ1-2 gives the whole variable domain DGGITQSPKYLFRKEGQNVTLSCEQNLNHDAMYWYRQDPGQGLRLIYYSQIVNDFQKGDIAEGYSVSREKKESFPLTVTSAQKNPTAFYLCASREGQLYTFGSGTRLTVV.

In regard to this clonotype: Relative to the germline gene, one junction end is altered; a read error may explain this. The chain uses TRBV2 and TRBJ2-1, with D maybe TRBD2 (5 bases). Germline V gene data show CDR1 as SNHLY and CDR2 as FYNNEI. This CDR3 contains 11 residues. The CDR3 spells CASSETSSLVF. DNA of the CDR3: TGTGCCAGCAGTGAAACTTCTAGCTTAGTCTTC.

The rearrangement links TRBV19 to TRBJ2-5, with 8 bases matching TRBD1. J lost 3 bases, V lost 6 bases, and 12 bases had no gene match. CDR1 and CDR2 (germline): LNHDA, SQIVND (reference sequence). The CDR3 is made up of 16 amino acids. CDR3 amino acids: CASSDGQGVWKETQYF. CDR3 DNA sequence: TGTGCCAGTAGCGACGGACAGGGCGTTTGGAAAGAGACCCAGTACTTC.

The J gene is TRBJ1-1, the V gene TRBV9; D may be TRBD1 (6 bases). From germline, CDR1 is SGDLS and CDR2 YYNGEE. V was shortened by 2 bases and J by 6 bases, with 11 bases between the two germline ends. The CDR3 runs to 13 residues. The CDR3 DNA sequence: TGTGCCAGCAGCGTCGCGACAGGAGCTGAAGCTTTCTTT. Translation: CASSVATGAEAFF.

This clonotype showed up just a few times. The junction differs from germline at one of its ends, possibly a read error. J is TRBJ1-5 and V is TRBV5-1; possible D gene TRBD1, 5 bases. The CDR3 extends over 13 amino acids. Germline CDR1 reads SGHRS; CDR2 reads YFSETQ. The CDR3 spells CASSSGPNRPQHF. The CDR3 nucleotides are TGCGCCAGCAGCTCAGGGCCCAATCGGCCCCAGCATTTT.

As concerns this clonotype: The junction departs from germline at one end; a sequencing error may be responsible. The rearrangement links TRBV7-3 to TRBJ1-1, with D hard to call. CDR3 size: 15 residues. The germline V gene encodes CDR1 SGHTA and CDR2 FQGTGA. CDR3 sequence (DNA): TGTGCCAGCAGCTTAAACCCGGGTGGGTACACTGGAGCTTTCTTT. This translates into CASSLNPGGYTGAFF. Full variable domain (remainder filled in from reference TRBV7-3 and TRBJ1-1): GAGVSQTPSNKVTEKGKYVELRCDPISGHTALYWYRQSLGQGPEFLIYFQGTGAADDSGLPNDRFFAVRPEGSVSTLKIQRTERGDSAVYLCASSLNPGGYTGAFFGQGTRLTVV.

This clonotype was observed at least ten times. The V gene is TRBV3-1, the J gene TRBJ2-3, with D unclear. The CDR3 consists of 14 residues. Trimming took off 2 bases at V and 2 bases at J, with 8 bases between the two ends. Germline V lookup: CDR1 LGHDT, CDR2 YNNKEL (reference sequence). For the CDR3, the DNA is TGTGCCAGCAGCCAATGGCCCAACACAGATACGCAGTATTTT. This codes for CASSQWPNTDTQYF.

This clonotype has a count of ten or more. The V gene is TRBV6-9, the J gene TRBJ2-7, with 7 bases lining up with TRBD1. CDR1 MNHGY and CDR2 SVAAGI come from the germline V gene. The CDR3 length is 14 residues. With V trimmed by 7 bases and J by 2 bases, 8 bases remained unmatched. The CDR3 is CASTRDSPTYEQYV. DNA of the CDR3: TGTGCCAGCACCCGGGACAGTCCAACCTACGAGCAGTACGTC.

The CDR3 loop is CASSTGESSYNEQFF. CDR3 bases: TGTGCCAGTAGTACGGGGGAGAGCTCCTACAATGAGCAGTTCTTC. This rearrangement joins TRBV19 to TRBJ2-1, with D perhaps TRBD2 (6 bases). V was clipped by 4 bases and J by 0 bases, with 10 bases between them. Germline-derived CDR1 and CDR2 are LNHDA and SQIVND (reference sequence). The CDR3 extends over 15 amino acids.

This clonotype was seen at least ten times. The chain joins TRBV11-1 to TRBJ1-1; 7 nucleotides agree with TRBD1. Germline lookup yields CDR1 SGHAT and CDR2 FQDESV (reference sequence). The CDR3 contains 15 residues. V lost 3 bases and J lost 1; bases outside the gene matches: 5. The CDR3 bases are TGTGCCAGCAGCTTCCCTGGGACAGCGAACACTGAAGCTTTCTTT. It yields the protein CASSFPGTANTEAFF.

CDR3 coding DNA: TGTGCCAGCAGTCCTACTACGGGGCAGTCGCAGTACTTC. Translating it yields CASSPTTGQSQYF. V is TRBV28 and J is TRBJ2-7, with D perhaps matching TRBD1 or TRBD2 (5 bases each). Trimming cost V 5 bases and J 9 bases, with 17 bases left between them. CDR3 length: 13 amino acids. Germline V gene data show CDR1 as MDHEN and CDR2 as SYDVKM.

The rearrangement links TRBV5-1 to TRBJ1-6; possibly TRBD1 for D (5 bases). This CDR3 spans 14 amino acids. V lost 7 bases to trimming and J lost 8 bases, with 16 bases between them. The germline gives CDR1 SGHRS, CDR2 YFSETQ. The CDR3 DNA reads TGCGCCAGCCACCTAGGGGCCGCAGATTCACCCCTCCACTTT. Translating gives CASHLGAADSPLHF.

This chain links TRBV4-2 with TRBJ2-2; 11 bases agree with TRBD2. The length of the CDR3 is 16 residues. Germline CDR1 is LGHNA and CDR2 is YNFKEQ. V dropped 0 bases and J dropped 5; count of bases not matched to a gene: 2. CDR3 in amino acids: CASSQDPSGRTGELFF. The CDR3 region has the DNA TGTGCCAGCAGCCAAGATCCTAGCGGGAGGACCGGGGAGCTGTTTTTT.

The chain has TRBV20-1 and TRBJ1-2; maybe TRBD1 (5 bases). V was cut by 4 bases and J by 8 bases, with 17 bases left in between. This CDR3 contains 13 residues. Per germline, CDR1 DFQATT and CDR2 SNEGSKA (reference sequence). The chain's CDR3 is CSAKTGALGGYTF. CDR3 in DNA: TGCAGTGCTAAGACCGGGGCCTTGGGAGGCTACACCTTC.

This clonotype was observed at least ten times. The rearrangement links TRBV30 to TRBJ1-1; no reliable D call. The V end was cut by 2 bases, the J end by 3 bases, with 10 bases between. This CDR3 has 13 amino acids. Germline lookup yields CDR1 GTSNPN and CDR2 SVGIG (reference sequence). CDR3 DNA: TGTGCCTGGAGTCCAACAGCGGACACTGAAGCTTTCTTT. It codes for CAWSPTADTEAFF.

The sample holds many counts of this clonotype. This chain links TRBV11-2 with TRBJ2-5; TRBD1 might be the D (5 bases). The CDR3 totals 14 residues. V shed 7 bases and J shed 8 bases, with 20 bases lying between them. Germline V gene lookup returns CDR1 SGHAT and CDR2 FQNNGV. The DNA for the CDR3 is TGTGCCAGCACCCGAAGTGCAGGGCCTTCCACCCAGTACTTC. Its translation: CASTRSAGPSTQYF.

This clonotype was counted only a few times. The J gene is TRBJ2-3, the V gene TRBV5-1, with D perhaps TRBD2 (7 bases). Trimming shortened V by 4 bases and J by 8 bases, and 14 bases separated the two germline ends. This CDR3 spans 13 amino acids. Germline assignment: CDR1 SGHRS and CDR2 YFSETQ. The CDR3 reads CASSIPGEGTQYF. The CDR3 bases are TGCGCCAGCAGCATCCCAGGGGAGGGTACGCAGTATTTT.

This clonotype turned up a few times. The chain recombines TRBV20-1 with TRBJ1-1; tentative D call: TRBD1 (5 bases). From germline, CDR1 is DFQATT and CDR2 SNEGSKA (reference sequence). The CDR3 sequence is 14 residues long. V was shortened by 8 bases and J by 5 bases, with 21 bases between the two germline ends. CDR3 amino acids: CSTRGREVGTEAFF. CDR3 coding DNA: TGCAGTACCCGCGGCAGGGAGGTGGGTACTGAAGCTTTCTTT.

This clonotype showed up many times. V usage is TRBV11-2 and J usage is TRBJ2-7, with TRBD1 matching 7 bases. Germline lookup yields CDR1 SGHAT and CDR2 FQNNGV. V was pared by 11 bases and J by 4 bases, with 11 bases of the junction left unmatched. The CDR3 runs 13 residues. This CDR3 reads CAPRRQGVYEQYF. The CDR3 DNA reads TGTGCCCCACGGCGGCAGGGGGTTTACGAGCAGTACTTC.

This clonotype was seen repeatedly, ten times or more. The rearrangement uses TRBV30 and TRBJ1-4; D is uncertain. CDR3 length: 12 amino acids. Germline-derived CDR1 and CDR2 are GTSNPN and SVGIG (reference sequence). V dropped 0 bases and J dropped 8 bases, with 7 bases sitting between them. CDR3 sequence: CAWSVLGEKLFF. The DNA for the CDR3 is TGTGCCTGGAGTGTACTGGGCGAAAAACTGTTTTTT. Variable domain in full (rest from reference TRBV30 and TRBJ1-4): SQTIHQWPATLVQPVGSPLSLECTVEGTSNPNLYWYRQAAGRGLQLLFYSVGIGQISSEVPQNLSASRPQDRQFILSSKKLLLSDSGFYLCAWSVLGEKLFFGSGTQLSVL.